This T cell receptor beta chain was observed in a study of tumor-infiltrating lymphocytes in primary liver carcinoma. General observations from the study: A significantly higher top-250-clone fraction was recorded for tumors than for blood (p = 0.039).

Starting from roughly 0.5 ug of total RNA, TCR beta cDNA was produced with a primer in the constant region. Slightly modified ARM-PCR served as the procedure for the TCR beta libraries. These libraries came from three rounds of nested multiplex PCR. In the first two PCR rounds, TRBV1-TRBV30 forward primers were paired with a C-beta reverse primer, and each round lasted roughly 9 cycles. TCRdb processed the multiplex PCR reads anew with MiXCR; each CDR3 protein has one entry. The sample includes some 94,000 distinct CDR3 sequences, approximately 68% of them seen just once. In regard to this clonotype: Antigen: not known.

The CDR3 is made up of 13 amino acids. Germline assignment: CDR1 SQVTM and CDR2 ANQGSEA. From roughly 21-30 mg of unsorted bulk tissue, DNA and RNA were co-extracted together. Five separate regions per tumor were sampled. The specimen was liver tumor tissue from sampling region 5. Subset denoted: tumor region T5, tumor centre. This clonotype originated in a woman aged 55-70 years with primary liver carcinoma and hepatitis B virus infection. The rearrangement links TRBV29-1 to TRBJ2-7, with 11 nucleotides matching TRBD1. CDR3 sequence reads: CSARTGGEYEKYF. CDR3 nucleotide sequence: TGCAGTGCTAGGACAGGGGGCGAATATGAGAAGTACTTC.